This T cell receptor (beta chain) was obtained from a study of CD8 T cells in ankylosing spondylitis. This clonotype was recorded many times. Germline CDR1 and CDR2: KGHSH and LQKENI. This CDR3 is 12 amino acids long. Trimming removed 5 bases from V and 2 bases from J, with 7 bases in between. TCR beta libraries were made by quantitative 5'-RACE with molecular barcodes. TCRdb independently ran MiXCR on the 5' RACE reads; one entry per CDR3 protein. The sample records about 31,000 distinct CDR3 sequences, 7.2% being singletons. The sample comprised blood, either unsorted or a sorted T cell fraction (not recorded which). This clonotype was obtained from a male donor with ankylosing spondylitis or in good health (not recorded which). The chain recombines TRBV18 with TRBJ2-7; D not resolved. The CDR3 nucleotides are TGTGCCAGCTCAACTGGGACCTACGAGCAGTACTTC. Translated, it gives CASSTGTYEQYF.